This passage covers 29 T cell receptor beta chains from one sample sequenced in a study of cytomegalovirus exposure and HLA in healthy donors. Primers for the PCR totalled 60 Vbeta and 13 Jbeta. Libraries were prepared by immunoSEQ multiplex PCR; TCRdb keeps only in-frame clonotypes and omits some of them. The data hold more than 150,000 clones, with around 79% observed a single time. Sample: PBMCs. Source of these receptors: a man in his fifties or sixties in good health and CMV-seropositive.

The chain uses TRBV19 and TRBJ1-3; TRBD1 matches at 8 bases. CDR3 size: 13 residues. After removal of 5 bases from V and 12 bases from J, the junction contained 9 bases not matched to a gene. Germline V gene lookup returns CDR1 LNHDA and CDR2 SQIVND (reference sequence). This CDR3 is CASSSPQGAFIYF. CDR3 sequence (DNA): TGTGCCAGTAGTTCCCCCCAGGGGGCTTTCATATATTTT.

This clone was seen only once. The chain carries TRBV10-3 and TRBJ2-1, with 8 bases matching TRBD2. Germline CDR1 is ENHRY and CDR2 is SYGVKD. V trimming: 6 bases; J trimming: 7 bases; junction bases outside the gene matches: 2. The CDR3 extends over 12 amino acids. The CDR3 spells CAIRAGGNEQFF. The DNA of the CDR3 is TGTGCCATCAGGGCGGGAGGTAATGAGCAGTTCTTC.

The CDR3 DNA reads TGTGCCAGCAGTTCCCCGACAGGGAATACCTACAATGAGCAGTTCTTC. Translating gives CASSSPTGNTYNEQFF. This rearrangement joins TRBV6-5 to TRBJ2-1; 7 positions match TRBD1. V lost 4 bases to trimming and J lost 2 bases; unmatched junction nucleotides: 8. This CDR3 has 16 residues. Germline V gene data show CDR1 as MNHEY and CDR2 as SVGAGI.

The J gene is TRBJ2-2, the V gene TRBV5-5, with 12 positions matching TRBD1. Germline V CDR1 and CDR2: SGHKS, YYEKEE (reference sequence). This CDR3 comprises 15 residues. V trimming: 4 bases; J trimming: 5 bases; junction bases outside the gene matches: 3. The CDR3 bases are TGTGCCAGCAGCCGGGACAGGGGGCCAACCGGGGAGCTGTTTTTT. Translated, it gives CASSRDRGPTGELFF.

The gene calls are TRBV5-4 and TRBJ1-2; 7 nucleotides agree with TRBD1. Trimming removed 0 bases from V and 1 base from J; junction bases left unmatched: 3. This CDR3 has 15 residues. The germline V gene has CDR1 SGHNT and CDR2 YYREEE (reference sequence). CDR3 protein: CASSLGQGLNYGYTF. The CDR3 DNA reads TGTGCCAGCAGCTTGGGACAGGGCCTTAACTATGGCTACACCTTC. The complete variable domain, with remaining parts taken from reference TRBV5-4 and TRBJ1-2, reads ETGVTQSPTHLIKTRGQQVTLRCSSQSGHNTVSWYQQALGQGPQFIFQYYREEENGRGNFPPRFSGLQFPNYSSELNVNALELDDSALYLCASSLGQGLNYGYTFGSGTRLTVV.

The genes are TRBV28 and TRBJ2-3; no firm D call. The germline V gene has CDR1 MDHEN and CDR2 SYDVKM. The CDR3 covers 11 residues. The V and J ends lost 5 bases and 4 bases respectively, with 4 bases between them. CDR3 amino acids: CASSPADTQYF. Here the CDR3 DNA reads TGTGCCAGCAGTCCGGCAGATACGCAGTATTTT.

V and J are TRBV9 and TRBJ1-6, with D perhaps matching TRBD1 (6 bases). This CDR3 has 15 residues. V lost 3 bases, J lost 5 bases, and 12 bases lay in between. Germline assignment: CDR1 SGDLS and CDR2 YYNGEE. The CDR3 loop is CASSARTADNSPLHF. As DNA, the CDR3 is TGTGCCAGCAGCGCCCGGACAGCGGATAATTCACCCCTCCACTTT.

The rearrangement uses TRBV27 and TRBJ1-2; D is undetermined. This CDR3 is built from 15 residues. Trimming left V 5 bases short and J 4 bases short, with 17 bases between. Looked up from germline, CDR1 is MNHEY and CDR2 is SMNVEV (reference sequence). CDR3 loop: CASSRTGSSVYGYTF. CDR3 in DNA: TGTGCCAGCAGTCGAACCGGGAGCAGCGTCTATGGCTACACCTTC.

The CDR3 loop reads CASSSTRGREEKLFF. CDR3 DNA sequence: TGTGCCAGCAGTTCAACCAGGGGGCGAGAAGAAAAACTGTTTTTT. This chain joins TRBV27 and TRBJ1-4; 8 bases line up with TRBD1. With V trimmed by 4 bases and J by 8 bases, 9 bases remained unmatched. CDR3 length: 15 residues. CDR1 is MNHEY, CDR2 SMNVEV, per germline (reference sequence).

The rearrangement uses TRBV9 and TRBJ1-2; the D gene is possibly TRBD1 (6 bases). Germline CDR1 and CDR2: SGDLS and YYNGEE. The CDR3 has 15 residues. The V gene lost 3 bases and the J gene lost 4 bases, with 16 bases spanning the gap. The CDR3 protein is CASSATGIPSYGYTF. The CDR3 DNA reads TGTGCCAGCAGCGCCACAGGGATCCCCTCCTATGGCTACACCTTC.

The chain joins TRBV6-1 to TRBJ2-5; D might be TRBD1 (6 bases). CDR1 MNHNS and CDR2 SASEGT come from the germline V gene. The CDR3 extends over 14 amino acids. Trimming shortened V by 6 bases and J by 5 bases, and 16 bases separated the two germline ends. The CDR3 is CASRGRGAGETQYF. For the CDR3, the DNA is TGTGCCAGCAGAGGCAGGGGTGCAGGGGAGACCCAGTACTTC.

The CDR3 loop reads CASSPLQGGDEQYF. CDR3 DNA: TGTGCCAGCTCACCACTCCAGGGTGGAGACGAGCAGTACTTC. The chain joins TRBV18 to TRBJ2-7, with D possibly being TRBD1 (5 bases). The CDR3 has 14 amino acids. Germline CDR1 and CDR2: KGHSH and LQKENI. The V gene lost 1 base and the J gene lost 5 bases, with 12 bases spanning the gap.

The genes are TRBV28 and TRBJ1-4, with 8 positions matching TRBD1. The CDR3 length is 14 residues. The germline CDR1 and CDR2 sequences are MDHEN and SYDVKM. The V gene end was trimmed by 3 bases and the J gene end by 8 bases; junction bases not matched to a gene: 5. DNA of the CDR3: TGTGCCAGCAGTTTGACAGGGGAGTGGGAAAAACTGTTTTTT. Protein product: CASSLTGEWEKLFF.

The rearrangement links TRBV5-1 to TRBJ1-1, with 8 bases fitting TRBD1. The V segment lost 4 bases and the J segment 2 bases; nucleotides outside the gene matches: 10. CDR3 size: 16 residues. Germline V lookup: CDR1 SGHRS, CDR2 YFSETQ. The DNA of the CDR3 is TGCGCCAGCAGCAGAGCAGGGACAGGAAAAAACACTGAAGCTTTCTTT. It encodes CASSRAGTGKNTEAFF.

This clone was detected a few times. The chain combines TRBV7-2 with TRBJ2-2; weak D call: TRBD2 (6 bases). Trimming took off 4 bases at V and 5 bases at J, with 11 bases between the two ends. The CDR3 loop spans 14 amino acids. The germline gives CDR1 SGHTA, CDR2 FQGNSA. CDR3: CASSYMGGTGELFF. The CDR3, as DNA: TGTGCCAGCAGCTATATGGGAGGAACCGGGGAGCTGTTTTTT.

The chain employs TRBV5-6 and TRBJ2-7; 9 bases are a match to TRBD1. The V gene end was trimmed by 5 bases and the J gene end by 3 bases; junction bases not matched to a gene: 6. Germline-derived CDR1 and CDR2 are SGHDT and YYEEEE. The CDR3 is made up of 14 amino acids. DNA of the CDR3: TGTGCCAGCAGATCCGGGACAGGGTTCTACGAGCAGTACTTC. Its protein is CASRSGTGFYEQYF.

The chain carries TRBV7-8 and TRBJ2-5; perhaps TRBD1 as D (7 bases). The DNA end is more similar to TRBJ2-7, so the J call may be wrong. The germline V gene has CDR1 SGHVS and CDR2 FQNEAQ. CDR3 length equals 15 residues. Here the CDR3 reads CASIPVQGEAYEQYF. The CDR3 bases are TGTGCCAGCATCCCCGTTCAGGGGGAGGCCTACGAGCAGTACTTC.

J is TRBJ1-2 and V is TRBV10-1; D possibly corresponds to TRBD1 (5 bases). The germline V and J ends were trimmed by 2 bases and 1 base, with 5 bases remaining between them. Germline V gives CDR1 WNHNN, CDR2 SYGVQD (reference sequence). This CDR3 contains 13 residues. The CDR3 nucleotides are TGCGCCAGCAGTGAGGACAGTAACTATGGCTACACCTTC. Its translation is CASSEDSNYGYTF.

The V gene is TRBV6-1, the J gene TRBJ1-4, with a tentative D call TRBD1 (6 bases). V was clipped by 6 bases and J by 3 bases, with 14 bases between them. Germline values: CDR1 MNHNS, CDR2 SASEGT. The CDR3 extends over 15 amino acids. Here the CDR3 DNA reads TGTGCCAGCAGAGCCGACAGGTCTCCTAATGAAAAACTGTTTTTT. This translates into CASRADRSPNEKLFF.

The rearrangement links TRBV7-8 to TRBJ1-1; 7 positions agree with TRBD1. The germline V gene encodes CDR1 SGHVS and CDR2 FQNEAQ. The CDR3 totals 14 residues. Losses at the gene ends were 1 base for V and 5 bases for J; bases not matched to a gene: 4. CDR3 loop: CASSLVVTGTEAFF. CDR3 sequence (DNA): TGTGCCAGCAGCTTAGTAGTGACAGGGACTGAAGCTTTCTTT.

J is TRBJ1-1 and V is TRBV6-6, with D possibly matching TRBD1 (5 bases). Per germline, CDR1 MNHNY and CDR2 SVGAGI (reference sequence). This CDR3 is built from 15 residues. V dropped 4 bases and J dropped 4 bases, with 16 bases sitting between them. The CDR3 sequence: CASSWAGSGSTEAFF. CDR3 nucleotides: TGTGCCAGCAGTTGGGCGGGGTCAGGGAGCACTGAAGCTTTCTTT.

The chain couples TRBV28 to TRBJ1-1, with D hard to call. Germline V gives CDR1 MDHEN, CDR2 SYDVKM. The CDR3 spans 14 residues. Trimming cost V 3 bases and J 0 bases, with 8 bases left between them. Here the CDR3 reads CASSFTRMNTEAFF. The DNA of the CDR3 is TGTGCCAGCAGTTTCACTCGCATGAACACTGAAGCTTTCTTT.

The gene calls are TRBV5-1 and TRBJ1-4; the D gene is possibly TRBD1 (5 bases). Trimming pared 4 bases from V and 3 bases from J, leaving 10 bases between. The CDR3 is made up of 14 amino acids. Germline CDR1 is SGHRS and CDR2 is YFSETQ. Written as DNA, the CDR3 is TGCGCCAGCAGCATCGACAGTGCTAATGAAAAACTGTTTTTT. Translating it yields CASSIDSANEKLFF.

There are a few counts of this clone. Other DNA variants within this sample encode the same CDR3. This chain joins TRBV15 and TRBJ1-4; no definite D call. Germline V gene data show CDR1 as LNHNV and CDR2 as YYDKDF (reference sequence). Trimming cost V 1 base and J 10 bases, with 10 bases left between them. CDR3 size: 13 residues. Here the CDR3 reads CATSRGEGRKLFF. The CDR3 DNA is TGTGCCACCAGCAGAGGGGAGGGAAGAAAACTGTTTTTT.

This clone was seen only once. Other DNA sequences of this sample code for an identical CDR3. The V call is TRBV6-1, the J call TRBJ2-7; D might be TRBD2 (7 bases). Trimming took 5 bases from V and 1 from J, leaving 12 bases between them. CDR3 size: 14 residues. The germline V gene has CDR1 MNHNS and CDR2 SASEGT. The CDR3 spells CASSRGASSYEQYV. The CDR3 DNA sequence: TGTGCCAGCAGTCGGGGGGCGAGTTCCTACGAGCAGTACGTC.

J is TRBJ2-1 and V is TRBV10-3; tentative D call: TRBD1 (5 bases). V was cut by 4 bases and J by 8 bases, with 12 bases left in between. This CDR3 is 13 amino acids long. Per the germline V gene, CDR1 is ENHRY and CDR2 is SYGVKD. The CDR3 protein is CAISARQYHEQFF. The CDR3 region has the DNA TGTGCCATCAGTGCTCGACAGTACCATGAGCAGTTCTTC.

This chain uses TRBV7-2 with TRBJ1-2; a weak D match, TRBD1 (5 bases). The CDR3 length is 15 residues. Between the trimmed V and J ends, which lost 2 bases and 2 bases, there was a span of 12 bases. Germline V gives CDR1 SGHTA, CDR2 FQGNSA. The CDR3 reads CASSLSGRANYGYTF. CDR3 bases: TGTGCCAGCAGCTTATCGGGCAGGGCAAACTATGGCTACACCTTC.

This rearrangement joins TRBV4-1 to TRBJ1-1; a weak D match, TRBD1 (6 bases). Looked up from germline, CDR1 is MGHRA and CDR2 is YSYEKL. This CDR3 is 13 amino acids long. Trimming stripped 2 bases from V and 4 bases from J, with 8 bases between. The CDR3 sequence is CASSQQGTTEAFF. The CDR3 nucleotides read TGCGCCAGCAGCCAACAGGGGACCACTGAAGCTTTCTTT.

This chain links TRBV7-9 with TRBJ2-4, with a possible D match to TRBD2 (6 bases). Trimming cost V 0 bases and J 9 bases, with 15 bases left between them. The germline gives CDR1 SEHNR, CDR2 FQNEAQ (reference sequence). The CDR3 has 15 amino acids. The CDR3 sequence: CASSLAAGNLPIQYF. The CDR3 coding sequence is TGTGCCAGCAGCTTAGCCGCGGGAAATCTACCCATTCAGTACTTC.